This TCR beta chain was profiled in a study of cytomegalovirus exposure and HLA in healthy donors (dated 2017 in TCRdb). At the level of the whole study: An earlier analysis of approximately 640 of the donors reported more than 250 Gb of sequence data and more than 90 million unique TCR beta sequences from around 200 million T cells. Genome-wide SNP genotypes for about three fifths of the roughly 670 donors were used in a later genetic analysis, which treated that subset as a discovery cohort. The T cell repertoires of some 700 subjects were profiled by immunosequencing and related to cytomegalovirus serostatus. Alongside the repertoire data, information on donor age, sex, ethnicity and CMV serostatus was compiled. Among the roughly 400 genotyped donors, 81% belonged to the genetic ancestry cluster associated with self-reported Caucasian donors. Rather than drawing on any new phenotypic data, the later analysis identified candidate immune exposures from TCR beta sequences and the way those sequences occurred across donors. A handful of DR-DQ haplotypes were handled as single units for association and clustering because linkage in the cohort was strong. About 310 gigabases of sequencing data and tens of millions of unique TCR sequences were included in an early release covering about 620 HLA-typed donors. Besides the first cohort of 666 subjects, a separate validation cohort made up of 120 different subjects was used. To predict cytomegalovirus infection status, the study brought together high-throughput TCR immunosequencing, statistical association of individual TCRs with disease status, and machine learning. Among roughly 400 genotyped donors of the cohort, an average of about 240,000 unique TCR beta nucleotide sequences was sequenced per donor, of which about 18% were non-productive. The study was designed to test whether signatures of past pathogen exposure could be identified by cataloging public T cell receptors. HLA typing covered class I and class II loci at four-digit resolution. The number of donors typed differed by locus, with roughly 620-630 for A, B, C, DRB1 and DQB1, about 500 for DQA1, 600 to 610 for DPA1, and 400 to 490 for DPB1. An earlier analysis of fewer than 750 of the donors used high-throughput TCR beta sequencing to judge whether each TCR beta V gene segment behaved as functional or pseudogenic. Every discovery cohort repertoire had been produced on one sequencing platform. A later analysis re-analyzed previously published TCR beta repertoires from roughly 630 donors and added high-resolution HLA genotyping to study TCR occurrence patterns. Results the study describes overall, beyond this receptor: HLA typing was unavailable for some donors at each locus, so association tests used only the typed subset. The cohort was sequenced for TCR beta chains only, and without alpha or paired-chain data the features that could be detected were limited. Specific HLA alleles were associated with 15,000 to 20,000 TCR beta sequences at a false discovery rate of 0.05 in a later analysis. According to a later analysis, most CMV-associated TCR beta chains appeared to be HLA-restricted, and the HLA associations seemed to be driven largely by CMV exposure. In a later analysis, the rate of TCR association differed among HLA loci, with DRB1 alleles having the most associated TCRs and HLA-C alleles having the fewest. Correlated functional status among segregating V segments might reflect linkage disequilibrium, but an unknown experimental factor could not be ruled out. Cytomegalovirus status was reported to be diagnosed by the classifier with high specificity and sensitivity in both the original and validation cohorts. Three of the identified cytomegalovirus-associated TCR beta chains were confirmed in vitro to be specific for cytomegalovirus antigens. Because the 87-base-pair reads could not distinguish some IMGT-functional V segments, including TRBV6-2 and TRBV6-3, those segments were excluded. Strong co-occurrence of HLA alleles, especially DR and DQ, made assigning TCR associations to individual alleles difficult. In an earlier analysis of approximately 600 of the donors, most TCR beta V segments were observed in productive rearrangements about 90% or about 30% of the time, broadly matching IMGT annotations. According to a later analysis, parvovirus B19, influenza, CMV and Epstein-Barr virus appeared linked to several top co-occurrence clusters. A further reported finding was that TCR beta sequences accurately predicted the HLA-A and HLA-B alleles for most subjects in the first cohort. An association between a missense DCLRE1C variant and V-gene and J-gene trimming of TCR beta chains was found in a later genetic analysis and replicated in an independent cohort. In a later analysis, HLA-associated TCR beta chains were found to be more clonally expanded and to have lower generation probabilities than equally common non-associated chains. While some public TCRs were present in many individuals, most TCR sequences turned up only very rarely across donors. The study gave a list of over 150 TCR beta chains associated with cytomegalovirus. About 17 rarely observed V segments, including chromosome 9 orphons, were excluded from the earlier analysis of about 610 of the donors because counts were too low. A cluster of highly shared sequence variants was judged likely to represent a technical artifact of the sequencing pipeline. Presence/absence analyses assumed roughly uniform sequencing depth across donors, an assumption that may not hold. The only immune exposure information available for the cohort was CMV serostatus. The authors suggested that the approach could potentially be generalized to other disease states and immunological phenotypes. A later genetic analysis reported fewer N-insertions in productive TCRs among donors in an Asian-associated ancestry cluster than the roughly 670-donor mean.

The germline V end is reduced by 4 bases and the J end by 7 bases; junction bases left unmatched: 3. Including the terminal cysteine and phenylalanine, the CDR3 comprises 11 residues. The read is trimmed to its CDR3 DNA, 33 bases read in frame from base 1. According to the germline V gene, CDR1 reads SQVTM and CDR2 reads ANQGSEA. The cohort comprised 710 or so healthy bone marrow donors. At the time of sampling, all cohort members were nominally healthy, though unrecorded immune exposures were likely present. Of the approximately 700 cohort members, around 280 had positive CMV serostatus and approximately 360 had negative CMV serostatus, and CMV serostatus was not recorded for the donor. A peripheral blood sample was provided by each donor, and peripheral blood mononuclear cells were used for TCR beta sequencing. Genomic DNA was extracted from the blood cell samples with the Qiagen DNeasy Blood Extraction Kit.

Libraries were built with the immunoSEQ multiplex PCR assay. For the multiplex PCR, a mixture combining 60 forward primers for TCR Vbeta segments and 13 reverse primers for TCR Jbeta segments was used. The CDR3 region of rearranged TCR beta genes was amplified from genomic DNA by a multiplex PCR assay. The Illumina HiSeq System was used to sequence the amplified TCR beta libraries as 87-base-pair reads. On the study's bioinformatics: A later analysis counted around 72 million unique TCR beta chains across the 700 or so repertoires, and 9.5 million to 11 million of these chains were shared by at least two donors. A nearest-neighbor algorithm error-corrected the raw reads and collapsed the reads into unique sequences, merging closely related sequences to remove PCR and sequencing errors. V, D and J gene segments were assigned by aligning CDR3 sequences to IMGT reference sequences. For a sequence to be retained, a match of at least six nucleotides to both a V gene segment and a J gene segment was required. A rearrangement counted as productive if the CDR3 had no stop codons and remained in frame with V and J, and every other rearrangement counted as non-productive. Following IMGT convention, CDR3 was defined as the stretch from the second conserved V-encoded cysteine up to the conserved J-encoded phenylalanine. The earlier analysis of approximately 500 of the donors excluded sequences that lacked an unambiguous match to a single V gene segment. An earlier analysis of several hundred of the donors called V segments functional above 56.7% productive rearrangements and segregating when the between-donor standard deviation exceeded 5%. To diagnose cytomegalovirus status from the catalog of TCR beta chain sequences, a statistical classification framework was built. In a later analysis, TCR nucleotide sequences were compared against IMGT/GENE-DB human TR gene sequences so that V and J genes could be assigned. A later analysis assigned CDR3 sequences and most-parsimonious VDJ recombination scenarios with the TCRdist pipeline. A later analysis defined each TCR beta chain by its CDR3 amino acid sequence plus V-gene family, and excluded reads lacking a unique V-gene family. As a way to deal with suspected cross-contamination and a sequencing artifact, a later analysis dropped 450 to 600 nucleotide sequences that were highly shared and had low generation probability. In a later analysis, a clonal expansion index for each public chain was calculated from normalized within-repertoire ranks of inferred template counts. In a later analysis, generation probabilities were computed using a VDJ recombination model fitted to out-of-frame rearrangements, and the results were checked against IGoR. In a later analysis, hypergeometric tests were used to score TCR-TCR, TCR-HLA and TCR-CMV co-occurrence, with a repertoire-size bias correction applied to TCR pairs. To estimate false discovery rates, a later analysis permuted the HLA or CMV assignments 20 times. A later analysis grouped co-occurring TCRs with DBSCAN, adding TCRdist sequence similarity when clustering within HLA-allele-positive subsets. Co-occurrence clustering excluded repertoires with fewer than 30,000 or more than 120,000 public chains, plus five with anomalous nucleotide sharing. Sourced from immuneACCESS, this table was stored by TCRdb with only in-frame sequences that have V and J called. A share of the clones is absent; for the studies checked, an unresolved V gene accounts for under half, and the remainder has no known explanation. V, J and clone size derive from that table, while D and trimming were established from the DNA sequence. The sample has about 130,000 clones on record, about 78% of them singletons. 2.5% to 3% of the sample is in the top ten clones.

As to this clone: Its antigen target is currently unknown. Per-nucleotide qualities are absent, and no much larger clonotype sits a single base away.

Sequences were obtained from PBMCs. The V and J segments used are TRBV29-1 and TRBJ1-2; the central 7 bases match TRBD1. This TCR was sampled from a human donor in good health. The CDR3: CSVVAGGGYTF. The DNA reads TGCAGCGTTGTAGCAGGGGGTGGCTACACCTTC.